The 29 T cell receptor beta chains in this list originate from one sample, sequenced in a study of CD8+ T cells in alopecia areata. Isolated RNA was reverse transcribed into cDNA used as the sequencing template. The protocol was immunoSEQ multiplex PCR, while the TCRdb copy is restricted to in-frame clones and leaves out a portion. The table records some 42,000 clones, roughly 92% of them present only once. This sample's treatment: oral pan-JAK inhibitor, 5-10 mg twice daily. Here the sequenced sample was CD8+ T cells sorted from blood, taken at week 24, from a patient treated with tofacitinib. All receptors derive from a human donor with alopecia areata.

The chain employs TRBV27 and TRBJ2-7, with 8 nucleotides matching TRBD2. This CDR3 contains 13 residues. The J segment lost 1 base and the V segment lost 9 bases, leaving 5 bases of the junction unmatched. Germline V gives CDR1 MNHEY, CDR2 SMNVEV (reference sequence). The CDR3: CASSLAESYEQYF. The DNA of the CDR3 is TGTGCCAGTTCACTAGCGGAGTCCTACGAGCAGTACTTC.

The chain couples TRBV13 to TRBJ2-5; a weak D match, TRBD2 (6 bases). V was trimmed by 6 bases and J by 3 bases, leaving 14 bases between them. The CDR3 totals 14 residues. The V gene's germline CDR1 is PRHDT and CDR2 FYEKMQ (reference sequence). CDR3 sequence: CASRITGEEETQYF. The CDR3 region has the DNA TGTGCCAGCAGAATTACCGGGGAGGAAGAGACCCAGTACTTC.

The CDR3 nucleotides are TGCGCCAGCAGCCAAGTCTTCCCGGGACTAGCGGGAGAGGGGGAGACCCAGTACTTC. This encodes CASSQVFPGLAGEGETQYF. The V and J genes are TRBV4-1 and TRBJ2-5; 14 nucleotides line up with TRBD2. V trimming: 1 base; J trimming: 5 bases; junction bases outside the gene matches: 12. Germline V gene sequence: CDR1 MGHRA, CDR2 YSYEKL. The CDR3 is 19 amino acids.

This chain uses TRBV27 with TRBJ2-5; D remains unclear. Germline V gene sequence: CDR1 MNHEY, CDR2 SMNVEV (reference sequence). This CDR3 spans 11 amino acids. V was cut by 3 bases and J by 5 bases, with 4 bases left in between. The CDR3 region has the DNA TGTGCCAGCAGTTTCATGGAGACCCAGTACTTC. Translated: CASSFMETQYF.

The V and J genes are TRBV28 and TRBJ1-2; possibly TRBD1 for D (5 bases). The germline V gene has CDR1 MDHEN and CDR2 SYDVKM. The CDR3 extends over 15 amino acids. Between the trimmed V and J ends, which lost 2 bases and 3 bases, there was a span of 13 bases. The DNA for the CDR3 is TGTGCCAGCAGTTTAAGTCTTAAGGGGCACTATGGCTACACCTTC. This encodes CASSLSLKGHYGYTF.

CDR3 region: CASRSSYREVGTQYF. The CDR3 DNA sequence: TGTGCCAGCAGATCAAGCTACAGGGAAGTGGGGACCCAGTACTTC. The genes are TRBV7-9 and TRBJ2-5, with a possible D match to TRBD1 (6 bases). The germline V gene has CDR1 SEHNR and CDR2 FQNEAQ (reference sequence). Deletions cut 6 bases from V and 7 bases from J, with 21 bases between. The CDR3 runs 15 residues.

This clone was counted a single time. The junction departs from germline at one end; a sequencing error may be responsible. The gene calls are TRBV6-5 and TRBJ2-6, with D uncertain. CDR1 MNHEY and CDR2 SVGAGI come from the germline V gene. CDR3 length: 16 residues. CDR3 in DNA: TGTGCCAGCAGTTTGGTAGGGAACTCTGGGACCAACGTCCTGACTTTC. It is translated as CASSLVGNSGTNVLTF.

J is TRBJ1-1 and V is TRBV7-9; D not resolved. Germline V gives CDR1 SEHNR, CDR2 FQNEAQ (reference sequence). Trimming cost V 0 bases and J 4 bases, with 15 bases left between them. The CDR3 is made up of 16 amino acids. In DNA form, the CDR3 reads TGTGCCAGCAGCTTAGCTGGGTCAGGTTCCGGCACTGAAGCTTTCTTT. Amino acids: CASSLAGSGSGTEAFF.

The V call is TRBV7-2, the J call TRBJ2-1; tentative D call: TRBD2 (6 bases). The CDR3 loop spans 13 amino acids. Trimming removed 5 bases at V and 4 bases at J, with 9 bases between. The germline CDR1 and CDR2 sequences are SGHTA and FQGNSA. In DNA form, the CDR3 reads TGTGCCAGCAGCCGCGGGGAATACAATGAGCAGTTCTTC. Encoded protein: CASSRGEYNEQFF.

This clone was seen once. The chain combines TRBV5-1 with TRBJ2-3; D uncertain. This CDR3 has 12 residues. Trimming cost V 6 bases and J 0 bases, with 5 bases left between them. CDR1 SGHRS and CDR2 YFSETQ come from the germline V gene. Here the CDR3 reads CASTTSTDTQYF. The CDR3 nucleotides read TGCGCCAGCACCACCAGCACAGATACGCAGTATTTT.

This clone was picked up one time. This chain uses TRBV6-5 with TRBJ2-1; D gene ambiguous. Trimming took off 7 bases at V and 5 bases at J, with 18 bases between the two ends. The CDR3 has 15 amino acids. The germline CDR1 and CDR2 sequences are MNHEY and SVGAGI. This CDR3 reads CASNFGTVSNNEQFF. DNA for the CDR3: TGTGCCAGCAACTTCGGTACAGTATCTAACAATGAGCAGTTCTTC.

The chain carries TRBV7-2 and TRBJ2-5, with 9 bases lining up with TRBD1. The CDR3 totals 15 residues. Losses at the gene ends were 4 bases for V and 2 bases for J; bases not matched to a gene: 5. Germline assignment: CDR1 SGHTA and CDR2 FQGNSA. CDR3 region: CASSSGTGSQETQYF. The CDR3, as DNA: TGTGCCAGCAGCTCCGGGACAGGGTCTCAAGAGACCCAGTACTTC.

This clone appeared once. This chain uses TRBV4-1 with TRBJ2-7; possibly TRBD1 for D (6 bases). Germline CDR1 is MGHRA and CDR2 is YSYEKL. Trimming removed 0 bases from V and 4 bases from J, with 10 bases in between. This CDR3 is 14 amino acids long. The CDR3 DNA reads as TGCGCCAGCAGCCAAGAGGTAACAGGGTACGAGCAGTACTTC. Translating it yields CASSQEVTGYEQYF.

The chain couples TRBV28 to TRBJ2-3; 11 bases line up with TRBD2. CDR3 length: 16 residues. Germline CDR1 and CDR2: MDHEN and SYDVKM. V was clipped by 5 bases and J by 3 bases; unmatched bases: 7. The CDR3: CASSPILAGGTDTQYF. The DNA for the CDR3 is TGTGCCAGCAGTCCAATTCTAGCGGGGGGTACAGATACGCAGTATTTT.

V and J are TRBV29-1 and TRBJ2-2; D possibly corresponds to TRBD1 (6 bases). Germline V gives CDR1 SQVTM, CDR2 ANQGSEA. The CDR3 covers 13 residues. Trimming stripped 7 bases from V and 3 bases from J, with 12 bases between. CDR3 loop: CSAFYRDTGELFF. The CDR3 bases are TGCAGCGCCTTCTACAGGGACACCGGGGAGCTGTTTTTT.

This chain links TRBV9 with TRBJ2-5; TRBD2 agrees at 8 bases. The germline V gene has CDR1 SGDLS and CDR2 YYNGEE. This CDR3 contains 16 residues. V gave up 5 bases and J gave up 2 bases; unmatched junction bases: 11. This chain's CDR3 is CASSRAGGQFQETQYF. DNA for the CDR3: TGTGCCAGCAGTCGGGCGGGGGGCCAGTTTCAAGAGACCCAGTACTTC.

The chain uses TRBV29-1 and TRBJ2-5; 7 bases match TRBD2. The CDR3 is 14 amino acids. In germline, CDR1 is SQVTM, CDR2 ANQGSEA. V shed 5 bases and J 4 bases; nucleotides not matched to a gene: 10. CDR3 coding DNA: TGCAGCGTTACGCGGGAGCTAGGGCGAGAGACCCAGTACTTC. It translates to CSVTRELGRETQYF. The full variable domain, in which reference TRBV29-1 and TRBJ2-5 provide the parts outside the CDR3, is SAVISQKPSRDICQRGTSLTIQCQVDSQVTMMFWYRQQPGQSLTLIATANQGSEATYESGFVIDKFPISRPNLTFSTLTVSNMSPEDSSIYLCSVTRELGRETQYFGPGTRLLVL.

The chain has TRBV21-1 and TRBJ2-7. TRBV21-1 corresponds to a pseudogene. CDR3 length equals 15 residues. The CDR3 loop reads CASSNRVEWTYEQYF. In DNA, the CDR3 is TGTGCCAGCAGCAATAGGGTGGAGTGGACCTACGAGCAGTACTTC.

The CDR3: CAWSVGAGLSYEQYF. CDR3 nucleotide sequence: TGTGCCTGGAGTGTAGGGGCAGGGCTATCCTACGAGCAGTACTTC. The chain uses TRBV30 and TRBJ2-7; weak D call: TRBD1 (5 bases). V lost 0 bases to trimming and J lost 1 base, with 13 bases between them. The CDR3 length is 15 residues. The germline CDR1 and CDR2 sequences are GTSNPN and SVGIG (reference sequence).

J is TRBJ2-1 and V is TRBV7-8; D is perhaps TRBD1 (6 bases). The V and J ends lost 7 bases and 3 bases respectively, with 13 bases between them. The CDR3 runs 14 residues. Per germline, CDR1 SGHVS and CDR2 FQNEAQ. The CDR3: CASTEDRIYNEQFF. CDR3 in DNA: TGTGCCAGCACCGAGGACAGAATCTACAATGAGCAGTTCTTC. Looking up the rest from reference TRBV7-8 and TRBJ2-1 gives the full variable domain: GAGVSQSPRYKVAKRGQDVALRCDPISGHVSLFWYQQALGQGPEFLTYFQNEAQLDKSGLPSDRFFAERPEGSVSTLKIQRTQQEDSAVYLCASTEDRIYNEQFFGPGTRLTVL.

The chain uses TRBV27 and TRBJ2-3, with a tentative D call TRBD2 (6 bases). V lost 2 bases and J lost 2, with 8 bases in between. The length of the CDR3 is 14 residues. Germline loops: CDR1 MNHEY, CDR2 SMNVEV (reference sequence). The CDR3 coding sequence is TGTGCCAGCAGTTTAGGGGGGTACACAGATACGCAGTATTTT. Translation gives CASSLGGYTDTQYF.

This chain connects TRBV4-3 to TRBJ2-5; TRBD1 agrees at 9 bases. The length of the CDR3 is 16 residues. Germline V lookup: CDR1 LGHNA, CDR2 YSLEER. With 3 bases clipped from V and 4 bases from J, the junction kept 9 bases outside the gene matches. CDR3 coding DNA: TGCGCCAGCAGCCACGCTCAAACAGGGGGCCGAGAGACCCAGTACTTC. This translates into CASSHAQTGGRETQYF.

This clone was seen once. J is TRBJ2-7 and V is TRBV27; possibly TRBD1 for D (5 bases). CDR1 and CDR2 from the germline V gene are MNHEY and SMNVEV (reference sequence). Trimming stripped 3 bases from V and 3 bases from J, with 12 bases between. The CDR3 extends over 14 amino acids. The CDR3 loop reads CASSFLGRDYEQYF. CDR3 in DNA: TGTGCCAGCAGTTTTCTGGGCAGGGACTACGAGCAGTACTTC.

V usage is TRBV13 and J usage is TRBJ2-7; 8 nucleotides agree with TRBD1. The germline V gene has CDR1 PRHDT and CDR2 FYEKMQ (reference sequence). The V segment lost 0 bases and the J segment 1 base; nucleotides outside the gene matches: 2. The CDR3 totals 15 residues. The CDR3 nucleotides read TGTGCCAGCAGCTTAGGGGGACAGGTGTCCTACGAGCAGTACTTC. It encodes CASSLGGQVSYEQYF.

This chain joins TRBV27 and TRBJ1-6; no definite D call. The germline V gene has CDR1 MNHEY and CDR2 SMNVEV (reference sequence). CDR3 size: 16 residues. V lost 3 bases and J 7 bases, leaving 16 bases between the germline ends. This chain's CDR3 is CASSLPGAEGNSPLHF. The DNA of the CDR3 is TGTGCCAGCAGTTTGCCCGGCGCGGAAGGAAATTCACCCCTCCACTTT.

This clone has a single count. The chain uses TRBV29-1 and TRBJ2-7; D gene unclear. Germline CDR1 is SQVTM and CDR2 is ANQGSEA. This CDR3 has 15 amino acids. The V gene lost 6 bases and the J gene lost 1 base, with 19 bases spanning the gap. In nucleotides, the CDR3 is TGCAGCGTGAGTAGCTGGTCGAAACTTTCCTACGAGCAGTACTTC. Residues: CSVSSWSKLSYEQYF.

The genes are TRBV27 and TRBJ1-2; D might be TRBD1 (6 bases). The germline V gene encodes CDR1 MNHEY and CDR2 SMNVEV (reference sequence). CDR3 length equals 15 residues. V was shortened by 5 bases and J by 2 bases, with 15 bases between the two germline ends. The DNA of the CDR3 is TGTGCCAGCAGTGGTCCGGGGGCCGGGAACTATGGCTACACCTTC. Translated, it gives CASSGPGAGNYGYTF.

The rearrangement uses TRBV4-2 and TRBJ2-7; no clear D. The V gene lost 1 base and the J gene lost 6 bases, with 4 bases spanning the gap. Germline lookup yields CDR1 LGHNA and CDR2 YNFKEQ. This CDR3 comprises 11 residues. The CDR3 region has the DNA TGTGCCAGCAGCCAAGGTCGCGAGCAGTACTTC. Translation gives CASSQGREQYF.

V usage is TRBV29-1 and J usage is TRBJ2-1, with 7 bases identical to TRBD2. The ends lost 0 bases at V and 5 bases at J; junction bases unmatched: 10. The CDR3 loop spans 16 amino acids. Germline V CDR1 and CDR2: SQVTM, ANQGSEA. As DNA, the CDR3 is TGCAGCGTTGAAGAGTTGGCGGGAGTCGGCAACAATGAGCAGTTCTTC. It yields the protein CSVEELAGVGNNEQFF.